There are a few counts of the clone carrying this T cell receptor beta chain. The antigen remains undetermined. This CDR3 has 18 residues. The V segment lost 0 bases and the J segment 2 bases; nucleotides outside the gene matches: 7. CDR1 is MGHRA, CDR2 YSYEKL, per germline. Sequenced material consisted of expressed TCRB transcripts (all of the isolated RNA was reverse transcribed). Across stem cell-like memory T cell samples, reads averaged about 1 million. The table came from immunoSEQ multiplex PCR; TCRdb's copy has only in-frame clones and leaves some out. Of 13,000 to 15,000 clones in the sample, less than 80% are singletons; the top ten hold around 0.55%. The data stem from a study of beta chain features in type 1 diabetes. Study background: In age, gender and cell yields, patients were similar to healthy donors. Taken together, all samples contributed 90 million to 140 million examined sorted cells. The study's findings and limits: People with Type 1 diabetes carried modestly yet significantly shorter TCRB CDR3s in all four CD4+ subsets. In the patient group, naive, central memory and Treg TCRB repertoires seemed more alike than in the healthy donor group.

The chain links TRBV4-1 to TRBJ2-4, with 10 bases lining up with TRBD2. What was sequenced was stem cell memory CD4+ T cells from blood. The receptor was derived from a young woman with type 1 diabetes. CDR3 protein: CASSQDRSSGGTKNIQYF. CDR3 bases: TGCGCCAGCAGCCAAGATAGGTCTAGCGGGGGAACCAAAAACATTCAGTACTTC.